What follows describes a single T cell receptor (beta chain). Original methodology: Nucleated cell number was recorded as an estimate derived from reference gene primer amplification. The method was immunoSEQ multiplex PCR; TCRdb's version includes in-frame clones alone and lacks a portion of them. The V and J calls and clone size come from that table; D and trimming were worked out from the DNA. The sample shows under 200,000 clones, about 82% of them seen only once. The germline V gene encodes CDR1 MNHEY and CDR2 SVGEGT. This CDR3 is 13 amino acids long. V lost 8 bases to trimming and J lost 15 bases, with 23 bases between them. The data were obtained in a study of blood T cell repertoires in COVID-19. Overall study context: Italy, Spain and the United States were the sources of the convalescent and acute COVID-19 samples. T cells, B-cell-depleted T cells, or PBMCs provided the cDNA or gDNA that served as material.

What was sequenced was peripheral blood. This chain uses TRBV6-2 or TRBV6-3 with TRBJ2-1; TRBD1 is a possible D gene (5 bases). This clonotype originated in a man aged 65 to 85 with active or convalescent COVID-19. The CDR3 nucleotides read TGTGCCAGCGGCCAACATTCAGGGTTAGAACGGTTCTTC. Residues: CASGQHSGLERFF.